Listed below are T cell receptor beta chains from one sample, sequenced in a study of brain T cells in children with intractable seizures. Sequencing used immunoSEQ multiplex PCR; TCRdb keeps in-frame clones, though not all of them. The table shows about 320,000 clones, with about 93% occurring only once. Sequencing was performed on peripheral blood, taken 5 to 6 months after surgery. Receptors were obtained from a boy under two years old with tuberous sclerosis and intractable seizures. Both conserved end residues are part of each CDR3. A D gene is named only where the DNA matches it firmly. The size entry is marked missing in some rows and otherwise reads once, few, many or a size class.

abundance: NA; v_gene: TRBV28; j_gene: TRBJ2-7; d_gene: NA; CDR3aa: CASSLAYEQYF; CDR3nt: TGTGCCAGCAGTTTAGCATACGAGCAGTACTTC
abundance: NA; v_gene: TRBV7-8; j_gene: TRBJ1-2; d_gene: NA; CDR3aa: CASSLFGRDEQNYGYTF; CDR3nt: TGTGCCAGCAGCTTATTCGGGAGGGACGAGCAAAACTATGGCTACACCTTC
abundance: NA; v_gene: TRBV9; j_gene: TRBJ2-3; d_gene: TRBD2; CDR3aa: CASSHGLAGPTSTDTQYF; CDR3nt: TGTGCCAGCAGCCATGGACTAGCGGGACCTACTAGCACAGATACGCAGTATTTT
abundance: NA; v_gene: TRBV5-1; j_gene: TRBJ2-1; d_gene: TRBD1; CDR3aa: CASSPRGRNDNEQFF; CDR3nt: TGCGCCAGCAGCCCTAGGGGGCGAAACGATAATGAGCAGTTCTTC
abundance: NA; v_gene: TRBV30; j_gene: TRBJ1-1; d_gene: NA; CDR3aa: CAWIVAVNTEAFF; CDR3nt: TGTGCCTGGATCGTAGCCGTGAACACTGAAGCTTTCTTT
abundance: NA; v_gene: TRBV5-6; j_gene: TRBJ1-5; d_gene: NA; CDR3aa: CASSLGAAGSQHF; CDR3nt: TGTGCCAGCAGCTTGGGGGCCGCTGGGTCCCAGCATTTT
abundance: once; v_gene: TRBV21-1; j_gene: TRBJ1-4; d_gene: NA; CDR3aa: CASSNWGALEKLFF; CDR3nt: TGTGCCAGCAGCAACTGGGGGGCGCTTGAAAAACTGTTTTTT
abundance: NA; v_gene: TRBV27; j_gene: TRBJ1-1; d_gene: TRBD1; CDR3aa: CASSQRQGVNTEAFF; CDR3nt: TGTGCCAGCAGTCAGAGACAGGGAGTGAACACTGAAGCTTTCTTT
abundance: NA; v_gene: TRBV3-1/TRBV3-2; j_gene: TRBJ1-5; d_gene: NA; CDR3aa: CASSPFWGAQPQHF; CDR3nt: TGTGCCAGCAGCCCCTTCTGGGGGGCACAGCCCCAGCATTTT
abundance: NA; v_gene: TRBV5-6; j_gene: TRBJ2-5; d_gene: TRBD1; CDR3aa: CASSLAGGTGVGETQYF; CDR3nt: TGTGCCAGCAGCTTGGCCGGGGGGACAGGGGTAGGGGAGACCCAGTACTTC
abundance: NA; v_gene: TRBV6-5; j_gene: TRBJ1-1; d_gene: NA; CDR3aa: CASKEGYTEAFF; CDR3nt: TGTGCCAGCAAGGAGGGATACACTGAAGCTTTCTTT
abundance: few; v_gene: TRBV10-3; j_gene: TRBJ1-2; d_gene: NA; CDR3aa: CAISQAVLNYGYTF; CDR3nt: TGTGCCATCAGTCAAGCCGTCCTTAACTATGGCTACACCTTC
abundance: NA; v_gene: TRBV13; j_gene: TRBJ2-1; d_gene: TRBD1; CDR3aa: CASSPSKPGQGIREQFF; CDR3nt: TGTGCCAGCAGCCCGAGTAAACCGGGACAGGGTATAAGGGAGCAGTTCTTC
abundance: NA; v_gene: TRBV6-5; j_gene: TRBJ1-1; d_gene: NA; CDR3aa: CASSPGRLNTEAFF; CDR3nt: TGTGCCAGCAGTCCGGGACGGTTGAACACTGAAGCTTTCTTT
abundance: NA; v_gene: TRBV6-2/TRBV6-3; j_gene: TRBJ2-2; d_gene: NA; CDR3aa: CASSYSYPGELFF; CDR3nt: TGTGCCAGCAGTTACTCGTACCCCGGGGAGCTGTTTTTT
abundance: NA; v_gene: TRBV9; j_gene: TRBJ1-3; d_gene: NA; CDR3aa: CASSLGGGRGSGNTIYF; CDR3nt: TGTGCCAGCAGTTTAGGGGGAGGACGGGGCTCTGGAAACACCATATATTTT
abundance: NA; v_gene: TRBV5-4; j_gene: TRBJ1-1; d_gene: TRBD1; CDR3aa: CASSLDRGGISTEAFF; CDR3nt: TGTGCCAGCAGCCTGGACAGGGGAGGGATTAGCACTGAAGCTTTCTTT
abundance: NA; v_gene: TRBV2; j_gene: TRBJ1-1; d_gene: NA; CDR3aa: CASSPGDTEAFF; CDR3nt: TGTGCCAGCAGCCCCGGGGACACTGAAGCTTTCTTT
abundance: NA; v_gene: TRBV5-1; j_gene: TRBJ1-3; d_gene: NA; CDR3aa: CASRPETGNTIYF; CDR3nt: TGCGCCAGCAGACCAGAGACTGGAAACACCATATATTTT
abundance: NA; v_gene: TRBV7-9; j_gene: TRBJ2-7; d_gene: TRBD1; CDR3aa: CASSFGQAREQYF; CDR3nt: TGTGCCAGCAGCTTCGGACAGGCGCGGGAGCAGTACTTC
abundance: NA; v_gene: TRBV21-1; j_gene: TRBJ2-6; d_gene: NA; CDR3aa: CAGDRPPGGANVLTF; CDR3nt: TGTGCCGGAGACCGTCCCCCAGGTGGGGCCAACGTCCTGACTTTC
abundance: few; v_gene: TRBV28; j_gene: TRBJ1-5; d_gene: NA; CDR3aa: CASSFRSNQPQHF; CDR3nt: TGTGCCAGCAGTTTTCGTAGCAATCAGCCCCAGCATTTT
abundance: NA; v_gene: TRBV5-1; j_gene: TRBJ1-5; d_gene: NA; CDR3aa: CASSLATGGNQPQHF; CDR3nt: TGCGCCAGCAGCTTGGCCACCGGGGGCAATCAGCCCCAGCATTTT
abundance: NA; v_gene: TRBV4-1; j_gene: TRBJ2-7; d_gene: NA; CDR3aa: CASSPWGFYEQYF; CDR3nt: TGCGCCAGCTCCCCGTGGGGCTTCTACGAGCAGTACTTC
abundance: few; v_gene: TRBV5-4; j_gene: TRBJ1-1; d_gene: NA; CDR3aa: CASSLEGPIHEAFF; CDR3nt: TGTGCCAGCAGCTTGGAGGGGCCTATTCATGAAGCTTTCTTT
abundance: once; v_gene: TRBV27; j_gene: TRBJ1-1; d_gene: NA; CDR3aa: CASSLRGSTEAFF; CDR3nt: TGTGCCAGCAGCCTCAGGGGTTCCACTGAAGCTTTCTTT
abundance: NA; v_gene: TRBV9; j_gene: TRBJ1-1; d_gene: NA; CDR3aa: CASSVNPGVPEAFF; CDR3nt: TGTGCCAGCAGCGTGAACCCAGGGGTACCTGAAGCTTTCTTT
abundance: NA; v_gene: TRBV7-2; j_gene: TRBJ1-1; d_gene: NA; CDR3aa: CASSRDGKGTEAFF; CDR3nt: TGTGCCAGCAGCCGGGACGGGAAAGGGACTGAAGCTTTCTTT
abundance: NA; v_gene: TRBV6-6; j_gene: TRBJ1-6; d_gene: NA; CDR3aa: CASSRGLGQGSSPLHF; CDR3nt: TGTGCCAGCAGTCGCGGCTTAGGGCAGGGGAGTTCACCCCTCCACTTT
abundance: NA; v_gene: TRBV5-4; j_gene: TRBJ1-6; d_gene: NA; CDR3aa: CASSSGDAGGSPLHF; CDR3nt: TGTGCCAGCAGCTCGGGGGACGCGGGCGGCTCACCCCTCCACTTT
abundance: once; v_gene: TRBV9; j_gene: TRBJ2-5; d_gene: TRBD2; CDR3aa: CASSAGTSGKQETQYF; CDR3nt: TGTGCCAGCAGCGCCGGGACTAGCGGGAAGCAAGAGACCCAGTACTTC
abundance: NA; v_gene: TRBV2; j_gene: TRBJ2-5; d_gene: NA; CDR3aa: CASRGETQYF; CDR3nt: TGTGCCAGCAGGGGAGAGACCCAGTACTTC
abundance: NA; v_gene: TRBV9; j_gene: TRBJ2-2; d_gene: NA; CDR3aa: CASSVGAQVNTGELFF; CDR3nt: TGTGCCAGCAGCGTAGGTGCACAGGTGAACACCGGGGAGCTGTTTTTT
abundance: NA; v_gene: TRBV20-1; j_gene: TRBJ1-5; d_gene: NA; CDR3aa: CSASLPGPPLSPQHF; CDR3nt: TGCAGTGCTAGTCTCCCAGGGCCACCCCTGAGCCCCCAGCATTTT
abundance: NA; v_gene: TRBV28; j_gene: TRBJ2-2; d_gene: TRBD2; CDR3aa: CASSFSGSGRLTGELFF; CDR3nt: TGTGCCAGCAGTTTCTCAGGGAGCGGGAGGCTCACCGGGGAGCTGTTTTTT
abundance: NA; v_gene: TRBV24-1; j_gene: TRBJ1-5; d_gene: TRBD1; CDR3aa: CATRRDRVLLTHQPQHF; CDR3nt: TGTGCCACAAGAAGGGACAGGGTTCTTCTTACACATCAGCCCCAGCATTTT
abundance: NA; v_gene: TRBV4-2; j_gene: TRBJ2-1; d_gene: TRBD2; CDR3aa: CASSQVHFGLASSDEQFF; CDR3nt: TGTGCCAGCAGCCAAGTTCATTTCGGACTAGCGTCTTCCGATGAGCAGTTCTTC
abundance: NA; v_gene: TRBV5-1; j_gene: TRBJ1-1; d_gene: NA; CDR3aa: CASSSRPVRGTEAFF; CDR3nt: TGCGCCAGCAGCTCGCGGCCAGTTCGGGGCACTGAAGCTTTCTTT
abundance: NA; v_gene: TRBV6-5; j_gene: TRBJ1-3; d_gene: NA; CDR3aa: CASSYSSTGNTIYF; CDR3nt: TGTGCCAGCAGTTACTCAAGCACTGGAAACACCATATATTTT
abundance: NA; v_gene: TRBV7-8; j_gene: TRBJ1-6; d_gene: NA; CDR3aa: CASSWRTRNSPLHF; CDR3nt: TGTGCCAGCAGCTGGAGGACAAGAAATTCACCCCTCCACTTT
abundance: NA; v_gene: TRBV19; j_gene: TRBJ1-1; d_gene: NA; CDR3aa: CASSSVGGTEAFF; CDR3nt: TGTGCCAGTAGTAGCGTGGGGGGCACTGAAGCTTTCTTT
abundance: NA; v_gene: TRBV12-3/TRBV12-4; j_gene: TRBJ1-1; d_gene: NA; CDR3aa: CASSLVPTEAFF; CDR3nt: TGTGCCAGCAGTTTAGTTCCGACAGAAGCTTTCTTT